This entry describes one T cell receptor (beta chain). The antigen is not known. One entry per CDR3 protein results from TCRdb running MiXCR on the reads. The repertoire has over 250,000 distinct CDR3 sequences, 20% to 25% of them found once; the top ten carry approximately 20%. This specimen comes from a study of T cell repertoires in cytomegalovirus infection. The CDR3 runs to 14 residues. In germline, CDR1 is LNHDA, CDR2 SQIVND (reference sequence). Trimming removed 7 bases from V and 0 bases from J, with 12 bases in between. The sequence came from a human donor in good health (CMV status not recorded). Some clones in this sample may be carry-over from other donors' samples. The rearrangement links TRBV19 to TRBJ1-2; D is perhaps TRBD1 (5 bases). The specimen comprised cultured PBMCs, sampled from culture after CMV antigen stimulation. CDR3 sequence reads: CASNPGTSNYGYTF. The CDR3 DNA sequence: TGTGCCAGTAATCCAGGGACCTCTAACTATGGCTACACCTTC.